This TCR beta chain was observed in a study of blood T cell repertoires in COVID-19. For the study at large: Spain, Italy and the United States supplied samples that represented acute and convalescent COVID-19.

Study processing details: Scientists estimated how many nucleated cells there were by amplifying reference gene primers. Method: immunoSEQ multiplex PCR; TCRdb's copy keeps in-frame clones and lacks some. Clonal size and the V and J genes are those of that table, whereas D and trimming came from the DNA. Of 120,000 or so clones in the sample, nearly 90% were seen once. The germline V gene encodes CDR1 ENHRY and CDR2 SYGVKD. The CDR3 totals 16 residues. The V end lost 0 bases, the J end lost 2 bases, and 11 bases lay between the germline ends. The chain uses TRBV10-3 and TRBJ1-3; D gene uncertain. This TCR was recovered from a woman at least 80 years old with acute or convalescent COVID-19. Sequencing used peripheral blood. The CDR3 sequence is CAISESFTSTGNTIYF. CDR3 nucleotide sequence: TGTGCCATCAGTGAGTCTTTTACTTCCACTGGAAACACCATATATTTT.